One sample yielded the 27 T cell receptor beta chains listed below, sequenced in a study of neurological immune-mediated disorders. Each CDR3 protein gets one entry after TCRdb re-called the 5' RACE reads with MiXCR. Here the sample spans more than 35,000 distinct CDR3 sequences, about 6% being singletons. The specimen was CD4+ T cells from blood. Receptor source: a middle-aged woman in good health.

This clonotype has ten or more counts. The chain has TRBV7-2 and TRBJ2-4; no definite D call. V lost 5 bases, J lost 2 bases, and 7 bases lay in between. The CDR3 spans 13 residues. Looked up from germline, CDR1 is SGHTA and CDR2 is FQGNSA. The CDR3 reads CASSLNTKNIQYF. The CDR3 DNA sequence: TGTGCCAGCAGCCTAAATACCAAAAACATTCAGTACTTC.

The table lists this clonotype with a few counts. J is TRBJ2-1 and V is TRBV20-1; 7 nucleotides agree with TRBD1. The germline gives CDR1 DFQATT, CDR2 SNEGSKA (reference sequence). The CDR3 has 15 amino acids. Trimming at V came to 6 bases and at J to 3 bases, leaving 11 bases not matched to a gene. Here the CDR3 DNA reads TGCAGTGCAACTGTTAGTTGGACAGGCTACAATGAGCAGTTCTTC. It encodes CSATVSWTGYNEQFF.

This clonotype was found many times. The chain is built from TRBV20-1 and TRBJ2-7, with D possibly TRBD1 on 6 matching bases. V shed 0 bases and J shed 6 bases, with 12 bases lying between them. CDR1 is DFQATT and CDR2 is SNEGSKA in the germline V gene (reference sequence). The CDR3 is 13 residues long. The CDR3 sequence is CSAREQGLGEQYF. In nucleotides, the CDR3 is TGCAGTGCTAGAGAACAGGGCTTAGGCGAGCAGTACTTC.

CDR3: CASNQGPEQYF. CDR3 nucleotides: TGCGCCAGCAACCAGGGACCCGAGCAGTACTTC. The chain has TRBV10-2 and TRBJ2-7; the D gene could be TRBD1 or TRBD2 (5 bases each). There are 11 residues in the CDR3. Trimming stripped 7 bases from V and 6 bases from J, with 10 bases between. Germline CDR1 reads WSHSY; CDR2 reads SAAADI.

This clonotype came up many times. The rearrangement uses TRBV4-3 and TRBJ1-3, with unresolved D. Per the germline V gene, CDR1 is LGHNA and CDR2 is YSLEER. This CDR3 is 15 amino acids long. Deletions cut 0 bases from V and 0 bases from J, with 6 bases between. The chain's CDR3 is CASSQDPSSGNTIYF. The CDR3 bases are TGCGCCAGCAGCCAAGATCCTTCCTCTGGAAACACCATATATTTT.

This clonotype occurred many times. At one end, the junction sequence differs from germline, possibly due to a read error. CDR3 residues: CASSLDGPYTEQFF. In DNA, the CDR3 is TGCGCCAGCAGCTTGGACGGGCCCTACACTGAGCAGTTCTTC. The chain is built from TRBV5-1 and TRBJ2-1, with D hard to call. Germline loops: CDR1 SGHRS, CDR2 YFSETQ. This CDR3 has 14 residues. The full variable domain, its missing parts supplied by reference TRBV5-1 and TRBJ2-1, is KAGVTQTPRYLIKTRGQQVTLSCSPISGHRSVSWYQQTPGQGLQFLFEYFSETQRNKGNFPGRFSGRQFSNSRSEMNVSTLELGDSALYLCASSLDGPYTEQFFGPGTRLTVL.

This clonotype was observed many times. The chain is built from TRBV2 and TRBJ1-1; tentative D call: TRBD1 (5 bases). The V end was cut by 6 bases, the J end by 0 bases, with 11 bases between. This CDR3 has 14 residues. Per the germline V gene, CDR1 is SNHLY and CDR2 is FYNNEI. The CDR3 sequence: CASRDTSMNTEAFF. The CDR3 nucleotides read TGTGCCAGCAGGGACACCTCAATGAACACTGAAGCTTTCTTT.

The rearrangement uses TRBV7-8 and TRBJ1-4; D is ambiguous. Germline V gives CDR1 SGHVS, CDR2 FQNEAQ. V dropped 2 bases and J dropped 5 bases, with 6 bases sitting between them. CDR3 size: 13 residues. The CDR3 nucleotides read TGTGCCAGCAGCTTAAATATCAATGAAAAACTGTTTTTT. Its translation: CASSLNINEKLFF.

This clonotype was seen repeatedly, ten times or more. The V gene is TRBV20-1, the J gene TRBJ2-7, with 7 bases fitting TRBD2. V gave up 3 bases and J gave up 2 bases; unmatched junction bases: 13. The CDR3 is made up of 16 amino acids. Germline assignment: CDR1 DFQATT and CDR2 SNEGSKA (reference sequence). The CDR3 sequence: CSARGGLRQAAYEQYF. The CDR3 DNA sequence: TGCAGTGCTAGGGGGGGGTTGAGGCAGGCGGCCTACGAGCAGTACTTC.

This clonotype was found many times. The gene calls are TRBV10-2 and TRBJ2-2; a weak D match, TRBD1 (6 bases). Germline loops: CDR1 WSHSY, CDR2 SAAADI. V was shortened by 6 bases and J by 6 bases, with 14 bases between the two germline ends. The CDR3 loop spans 14 amino acids. The CDR3: CASRETGDAGELFF. CDR3 DNA: TGCGCCAGCAGAGAGACAGGCGACGCCGGGGAGCTGTTTTTT.

Ten or more counts support this clonotype. The chain is built from TRBV20-1 and TRBJ2-1; 7 bases match TRBD2. V trimming: 3 bases; J trimming: 0 bases; junction bases outside the gene matches: 8. The germline V gene encodes CDR1 DFQATT and CDR2 SNEGSKA (reference sequence). The CDR3 consists of 16 residues. The CDR3, as DNA: TGCAGTGCTAGGGGGGGGGGAGCGGTCTCCTACAATGAGCAGTTCTTC. Its protein product is CSARGGGAVSYNEQFF.

This clonotype appeared a few times. CDR3 coding DNA: TGCAGCGGGGGGACAGGGGGCATTTCGGATGGCTACACCTTC. It is translated as CSGGTGGISDGYTF. The J gene is TRBJ1-2, the V gene TRBV29-1; the match to TRBD1 covers 12 bases. Germline trimming cut 7 bases from V and 6 bases from J; bases unmatched to any gene: 9. The germline V gene encodes CDR1 SQVTM and CDR2 ANQGSEA. The length of the CDR3 is 14 residues.

With regard to this clonotype: A much larger clone lies a single base off, so this may be a read error. The missing conserved phenylalanine or tryptophan at the end of this CDR3 makes a read error likely. The chain recombines TRBV4-3 with TRBJ2-5; 9 positions agree with TRBD2. Germline CDR1 reads LGHNA; CDR2 reads YSLEER. The CDR3 has 15 residues. V trimming: 1 base; J trimming: 5 bases; junction bases outside the gene matches: 5. In DNA, the CDR3 is TGCGCCAGCAGCCAAGGGGGACTAGCCCGTGAGACCCAGTACTTA. It specifies CASSQGGLARETQYL.

This clonotype was observed once. This sequence joins TRBV28 and TRBJ2-5, with 7 bases matching TRBD1. J lost 4 bases, V lost 6 bases, and 5 bases had no gene match. This CDR3 is 13 amino acids long. CDR1 MDHEN and CDR2 SYDVKM come from the germline V gene. The CDR3: CASSQQGRETQYF. The CDR3 DNA reads as TGTGCCAGCAGCCAACAGGGGAGAGAGACCCAGTACTTC.

In its sample, this clonotype was seen many times. The rearrangement links TRBV24-1 to TRBJ2-5, with D maybe TRBD2 (6 bases). Germline CDR1 and CDR2: KGHDR and SFDVKD. Trimming took off 3 bases at V and 2 bases at J, with 15 bases between the two ends. There are 16 residues in the CDR3. CDR3 in amino acids: CATSDPREPAQETQYF. The DNA of the CDR3 is TGTGCCACCAGTGATCCCCGGGAGCCGGCACAAGAGACCCAGTACTTC.

This clonotype has a count of ten or more. This chain connects TRBV24-1 to TRBJ2-1; 9 bases are a match to TRBD2. The CDR3 contains 16 residues. J lost 7 bases, V lost 2 bases, and 8 bases had no gene match. Germline V gene sequence: CDR1 KGHDR, CDR2 SFDVKD. The CDR3 coding sequence is TGTGCCACCAGTGATTCCCTGGCGGGAGGGTGGAATGAGCAGTTCTTC. Protein product: CATSDSLAGGWNEQFF.

This clonotype has at least ten counts. This rearrangement joins TRBV20-1 to TRBJ2-7; the D gene is possibly TRBD2 (5 bases). Between the trimmed V and J ends, which lost 6 bases and 2 bases, there was a span of 20 bases. Looked up from germline, CDR1 is DFQATT and CDR2 is SNEGSKA (reference sequence). The CDR3 sequence is 15 residues long. The CDR3 DNA reads as TGCAGTGCAGACCGTGGTCGGACTGGGGCCTACGAGCAGTACTTC. Translation gives CSADRGRTGAYEQYF.

The table lists this clonotype with many counts. The gene calls are TRBV4-2 and TRBJ2-7, with D perhaps assigned TRBD1 or TRBD2 (5 bases each). This CDR3 region has 14 residues. Between the trimmed V and J ends, which lost 1 base and 6 bases, there was a span of 13 bases. Germline V gives CDR1 LGHNA, CDR2 YNFKEQ. CDR3 amino acids: CASSQARGGGEQYF. The CDR3 DNA is TGTGCCAGCAGCCAAGCCCGTGGTGGGGGCGAGCAGTACTTC.

This clonotype was observed many times. The V and J genes are TRBV12-3 or TRBV12-4 and TRBJ2-4, with D perhaps matching TRBD2 (6 bases). The CDR3 covers 14 residues. Between the trimmed V and J ends, which lost 3 bases and 7 bases, there was a span of 13 bases. In DNA, the CDR3 is TGTGCCAGCAGTTTGCAGACTAGTTTGAACATTCAGTACTTC. This codes for CASSLQTSLNIQYF.

This clonotype was observed many times. The V call is TRBV27, the J call TRBJ2-7; D not resolved. The germline CDR1 and CDR2 sequences are MNHEY and SMNVEV (reference sequence). The CDR3 is made up of 13 amino acids. V was shortened by 0 bases and J by 4 bases, with 7 bases between the two germline ends. The CDR3 DNA sequence: TGTGCCAGCAGTTTATCTAACCATTACGAGCAGTACTTC. Residues: CASSLSNHYEQYF.

This clonotype was observed many times. The chain combines TRBV27 with TRBJ2-5; either TRBD1 or TRBD2 may supply D (5 bases each). CDR1 and CDR2 from the germline V gene are MNHEY and SMNVEV (reference sequence). The CDR3 is 12 amino acids. The V end was cut by 8 bases, the J end by 7 bases, with 14 bases between. The CDR3 protein is CASSTARGTQYF. The CDR3 nucleotides are TGTGCCAGCTCGACAGCCCGGGGGACCCAGTACTTC.

This clonotype appeared many times. The chain couples TRBV7-2 to TRBJ2-1; D may be TRBD2 (5 bases). CDR3 size: 11 residues. Per the germline V gene, CDR1 is SGHTA and CDR2 is FQGNSA. The V end lost 7 bases, the J end lost 8 bases, and 9 bases lay between the germline ends. The CDR3 reads CASKRDDEQFF. The CDR3 DNA is TGTGCCAGCAAGAGGGATGATGAGCAGTTCTTC.

This clonotype was counted ten times or more. This sequence joins TRBV6-5 and TRBJ2-3; the D is unclear. This CDR3 contains 15 residues. The germline V gene encodes CDR1 MNHEY and CDR2 SVGAGI. Trimming left V 4 bases short and J 1 base short, with 12 bases between. CDR3 DNA: TGTGCCAGCAGTTCTGGGCTTTCGCGCACAGATACGCAGTATTTT. It specifies CASSSGLSRTDTQYF.

This clonotype was observed many times. The chain combines TRBV7-2 with TRBJ2-7, with 10 bases aligning to TRBD1. Germline loops: CDR1 SGHTA, CDR2 FQGNSA. This CDR3 region has 17 residues. V lost 5 bases to trimming and J lost 1 base; unmatched junction nucleotides: 11. CDR3 bases: TGTGCCAGCAGCCTCCGGGACAGGGGCCTAATATCCTACGAGCAGTACTTC. Residues: CASSLRDRGLISYEQYF.

In its sample, this clonotype was seen many times. The chain joins TRBV29-1 to TRBJ1-1; no clear D. V dropped 7 bases and J dropped 2 bases, with 11 bases sitting between them. The CDR3 sequence is 12 residues long. Germline assignment: CDR1 SQVTM and CDR2 ANQGSEA. The CDR3 region is CSARVDNTEAFF. The DNA for the CDR3 is TGCAGCGCTCGGGTGGATAACACTGAAGCTTTCTTT.

The genes are TRBV20-1 and TRBJ2-5, with 8 bases matching TRBD1. The CDR3 length is 13 residues. The germline gives CDR1 DFQATT, CDR2 SNEGSKA (reference sequence). V was clipped by 4 bases and J by 4 bases; unmatched bases: 5. Written as DNA, the CDR3 is TGCAGTGCTACCTGGACAGGGCGAGAGACCCAGTACTTC. Protein sequence: CSATWTGRETQYF.

This clonotype was seen repeatedly, ten times or more. The chain couples TRBV7-2 to TRBJ2-5, with D perhaps matching TRBD1 or TRBD2 (6 bases each). Trimming cost V 0 bases and J 5 bases, with 13 bases left between them. CDR1 SGHTA and CDR2 FQGNSA come from the germline V gene. CDR3 length: 15 amino acids. The CDR3 bases are TGTGCCAGCAGCTTAGCGGGCAGAGGGGGGGAGACCCAGTACTTC. Protein sequence: CASSLAGRGGETQYF.